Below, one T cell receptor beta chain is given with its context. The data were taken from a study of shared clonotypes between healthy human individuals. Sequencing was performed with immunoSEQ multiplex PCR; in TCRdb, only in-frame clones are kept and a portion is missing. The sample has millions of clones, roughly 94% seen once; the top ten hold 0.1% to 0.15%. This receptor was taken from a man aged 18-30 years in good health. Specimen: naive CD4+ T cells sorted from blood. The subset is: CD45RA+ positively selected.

CDR3 region: CSASGRYEQYF. CDR3 DNA sequence: TGCAGTGCTAGCGGACGATACGAGCAGTACTTC. The V gene is TRBV20-1, the J gene TRBJ2-7; the D is unclear. V shed 3 bases and J shed 4 bases, with 7 bases lying between them. The V gene's germline CDR1 is DFQATT and CDR2 SNEGSKA (reference sequence). There are 11 residues in the CDR3.